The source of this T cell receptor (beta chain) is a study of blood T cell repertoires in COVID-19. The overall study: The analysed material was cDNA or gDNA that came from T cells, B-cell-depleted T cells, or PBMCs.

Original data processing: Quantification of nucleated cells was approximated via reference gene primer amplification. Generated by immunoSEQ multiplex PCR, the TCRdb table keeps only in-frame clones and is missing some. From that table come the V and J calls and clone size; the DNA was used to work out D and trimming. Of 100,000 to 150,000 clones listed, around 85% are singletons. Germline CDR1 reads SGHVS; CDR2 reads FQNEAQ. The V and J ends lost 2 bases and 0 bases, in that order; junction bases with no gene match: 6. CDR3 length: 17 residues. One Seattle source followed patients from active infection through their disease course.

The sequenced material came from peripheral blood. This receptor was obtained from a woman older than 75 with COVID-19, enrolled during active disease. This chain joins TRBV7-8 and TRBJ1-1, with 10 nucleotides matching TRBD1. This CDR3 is CASSLSTGGGLNTEAFF. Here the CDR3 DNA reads TGTGCCAGCAGCTTATCGACAGGGGGCGGTTTGAACACTGAAGCTTTCTTT.